The TCR beta chain under discussion was sequenced for a study of patients and donors after allogeneic stem cell transplantation. There are 16 residues in the CDR3. Germline CDR1 and CDR2: SGHVS and FQNEAQ. V was shortened by 0 bases and J by 7 bases, with 19 bases between the two germline ends. From the RT-PCR reads, TCRdb called clonotypes with MiXCR, one entry per CDR3 protein. The profile shows 900,000 to 1,000,000 distinct CDR3 sequences, around 17% of them singletons. The source material was blood, either unsorted or a sorted T cell fraction (not recorded which). V is TRBV7-8 and J is TRBJ2-7; D is possibly TRBD2 (6 bases). The receptor was derived from a human donor who was either an allogeneic HSCT recipient or a stem cell or donor lymphocyte infusion donor (not recorded which). It is not recorded whose cells these are; they may come from a transplant donor. The chain's CDR3 is CASSLASGLPPEEQYF. In DNA, the CDR3 is TGTGCCAGCAGCTTAGCCTCGGGACTCCCCCCCGAAGAGCAGTACTTC.